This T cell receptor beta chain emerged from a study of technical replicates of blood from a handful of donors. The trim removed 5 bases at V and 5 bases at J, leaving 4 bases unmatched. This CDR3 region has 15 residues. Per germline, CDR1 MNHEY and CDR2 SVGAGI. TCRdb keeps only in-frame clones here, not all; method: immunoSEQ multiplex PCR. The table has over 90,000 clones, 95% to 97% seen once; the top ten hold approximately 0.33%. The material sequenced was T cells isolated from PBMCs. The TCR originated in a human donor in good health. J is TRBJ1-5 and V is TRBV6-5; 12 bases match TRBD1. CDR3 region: CASSGTGGYDQPQHF. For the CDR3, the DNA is TGTGCCAGCAGTGGGACAGGGGGCTACGATCAGCCCCAGCATTTT.